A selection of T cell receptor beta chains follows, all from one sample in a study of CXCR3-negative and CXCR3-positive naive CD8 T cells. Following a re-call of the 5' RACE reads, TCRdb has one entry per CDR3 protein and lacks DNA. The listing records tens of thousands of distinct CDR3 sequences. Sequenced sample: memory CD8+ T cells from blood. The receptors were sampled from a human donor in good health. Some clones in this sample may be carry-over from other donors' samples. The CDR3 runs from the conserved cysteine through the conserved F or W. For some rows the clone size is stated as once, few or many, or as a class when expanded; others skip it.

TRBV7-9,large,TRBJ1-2,CASSKTPSSYGYTF
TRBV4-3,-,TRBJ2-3,CASSQDRLAGNTDTQYF
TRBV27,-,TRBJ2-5,CASSSQVEETQYF
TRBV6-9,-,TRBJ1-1,CATSPPGSGGTEAFF
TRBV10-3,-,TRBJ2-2,CAISEGTANTGELFF
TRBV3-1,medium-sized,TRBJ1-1,CASSQDRGPWTEAFF
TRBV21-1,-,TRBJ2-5,CASIPQKETQYF
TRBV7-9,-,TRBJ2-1,CVSRRQDNSYNEQFF
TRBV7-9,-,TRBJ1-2,CASSSTGHLGYTF
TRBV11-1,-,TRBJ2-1,CASSFVSGSGNEQFF
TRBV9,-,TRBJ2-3,CASSVDGRADTQYF
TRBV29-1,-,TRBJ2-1,CSARGGSYNEQFF
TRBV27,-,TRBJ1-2,CATLVPDPIQRGENYGYTF
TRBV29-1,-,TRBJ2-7,CSARLGGSSYEQYF
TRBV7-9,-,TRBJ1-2,CASSPVIRGYTF
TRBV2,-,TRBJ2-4,CASRNSPIQYF
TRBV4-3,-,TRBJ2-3,CASSQDRASGGHTDTQYF
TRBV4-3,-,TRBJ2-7,CASSHTSGSSYEQYF
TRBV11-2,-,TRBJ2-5,CASSFPTGETQYF
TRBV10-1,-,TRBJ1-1,CASSNDPEDRVNTEAFF
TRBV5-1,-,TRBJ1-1,CASRIAGVTEAFF
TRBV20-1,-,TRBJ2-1,CSVRGVSSYNEQFF
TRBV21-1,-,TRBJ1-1,CARGSKGNTEAFF
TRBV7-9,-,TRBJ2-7,CASSFARAGATYEQYF
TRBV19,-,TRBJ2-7,CASSYSGTNYEQYF
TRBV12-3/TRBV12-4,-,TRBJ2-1,CASSPPVTYNKQFF
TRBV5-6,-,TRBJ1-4,CASSSYRVMDENEKLFF
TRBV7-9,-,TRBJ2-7,CASSPTGIDYEQYF
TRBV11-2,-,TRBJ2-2,CASSPFTRTGELFF
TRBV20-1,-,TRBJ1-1,CSARDPQRNTEAFF
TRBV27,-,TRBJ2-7,CASSPDGDRLEQYF
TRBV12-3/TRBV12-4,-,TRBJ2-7,CASSLRSESYEQYF
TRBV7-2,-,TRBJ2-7,CASSLEGSSPFYEQYF
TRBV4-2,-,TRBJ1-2,CASSPEGTGNYGYTF
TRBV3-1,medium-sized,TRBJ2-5,CASSQDLSDAGGLGKTQYF
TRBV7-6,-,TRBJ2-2,CASSPTRAGELFF
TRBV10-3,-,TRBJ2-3,CAISESLLAGVSSTDTQYF
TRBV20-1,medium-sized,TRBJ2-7,CSANEGRGFYYEQYF
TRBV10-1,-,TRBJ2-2,CASSEPGPTGGETGELFF
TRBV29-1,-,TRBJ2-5,CSGRSRYQETQYF
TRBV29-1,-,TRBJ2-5,CSVEGGANQETQYF
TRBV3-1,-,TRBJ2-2,CASSQDLGQTGELFF
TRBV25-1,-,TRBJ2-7,CASSVQVEQYF